This TCR beta chain appears in the sequencing data of a study of T-cell reconstitution after alpha-beta-depleted transplantation in children. Remarks on this clonotype: The target antigen is unknown.

Preparation of the TCRbeta library was carried out with unique molecular identifiers. TCRdb ran MiXCR on the PCR reads and lists one entry per CDR3 protein. The repertoire holds hundreds of thousands of distinct CDR3 sequences, with over 15% as singletons. Overall study results and limits: Surviving recipient T cells and thymic progenitors accounted for the high day-60 TCRbeta diversity observed in some patients. At the one-year point after transplant, T-cell counts and TCRbeta diversity were found to come mostly from T cells that had been newly produced. As was reported, about two months after transplant, alpha-beta T cells came from several hundred expanded graft clones.

The CDR3 contains 15 residues. Germline V gives CDR1 SGHRS, CDR2 YFSETQ. The V gene end was trimmed by 4 bases and the J gene end by 3 bases; junction bases not matched to a gene: 5. The TCR sequence derives from a male patient aged 2 to 9 who had a stem cell transplant for acute lymphoblastic leukemia, so the T cells may come from the graft donor. The source material was PBMCs, mostly from graft donor cells, sampled 360 days after TCRalphabeta/CD19-depleted stem cell transplant. The J gene is TRBJ2-2, the V gene TRBV5-1, with 8 bases aligning to TRBD1. CDR3 region: CASSPSGQDTGELFF. The CDR3 nucleotides are TGCGCCAGCAGCCCCTCGGGACAGGACACCGGGGAGCTGTTTTTT. Complete variable domain (other parts from reference TRBV5-1 and TRBJ2-2): KAGVTQTPRYLIKTRGQQVTLSCSPISGHRSVSWYQQTPGQGLQFLFEYFSETQRNKGNFPGRFSGRQFSNSRSEMNVSTLELGDSALYLCASSPSGQDTGELFFGEGSRLTVL.